The 18 T cell receptor beta chains listed next were all sequenced from one sample in a study of T cell responses to AZD1222 COVID-19 vaccine. Profiling relied on immunoSEQ multiplex PCR, and the TCRdb table lists in-frame clones only, not all of them. The repertoire includes about 110,000 clones, approximately 90% of them detected once, and about 2.5% sits in the top ten. The input for sequencing was peripheral blood, taken 28 days after the second AZD1222 dose. The receptors come from an adult who received the AZD1222 COVID-19 vaccine.

The chain employs TRBV28 and TRBJ1-4; D is ambiguous. The germline V and J ends were trimmed by 6 bases and 2 bases, with 7 bases remaining between them. CDR3 length: 13 residues. CDR1 is MDHEN and CDR2 is SYDVKM in the germline V gene. CDR3 residues: CASSRDTNEKLFF. CDR3 coding DNA: TGTGCCAGCAGCAGAGATACTAATGAAAAACTGTTTTTT. The complete variable domain, with remaining parts taken from reference TRBV28 and TRBJ1-4, reads DVKVTQSSRYLVKRTGEKVFLECVQDMDHENMFWYRQDPGLGLRLIYFSYDVKMKEKGDIPEGYSVSREKKERFSLILESASTNQTSMYLCASSRDTNEKLFFGSGTQLSVL.

V usage is TRBV19 and J usage is TRBJ1-5; D is undetermined. CDR1 LNHDA and CDR2 SQIVND come from the germline V gene (reference sequence). V was clipped by 3 bases and J by 6 bases, with 12 bases between them. The CDR3 is 14 amino acids. This CDR3 reads CASSIGLAVQPQHF. The DNA for the CDR3 is TGTGCCAGTAGTATCGGTCTTGCGGTTCAGCCCCAGCATTTT.

This clone was seen a single time. This sequence joins TRBV2 and TRBJ1-1, with 8 bases aligning to TRBD1. This CDR3 is 13 amino acids long. The V and J ends lost 5 bases and 4 bases, in that order; junction bases with no gene match: 3. Germline CDR1 and CDR2: SNHLY and FYNNEI. The CDR3 reads CASSRGTGTEAFF. For the CDR3, the DNA is TGTGCCAGCAGTCGTGGGACAGGCACTGAAGCTTTCTTT.

V gene TRBV5-1 combines with J gene TRBJ2-1, with 8 bases identical to TRBD2. The trim removed 2 bases at V and 6 bases at J, leaving 16 bases unmatched. The CDR3 loop spans 18 amino acids. Germline V CDR1 and CDR2: SGHRS, YFSETQ. The CDR3 reads CASSFSKNPAGAINEQFF. The DNA of the CDR3 is TGCGCCAGCAGCTTTTCTAAAAACCCAGCGGGAGCAATCAATGAGCAGTTCTTC.

The chain links TRBV7-2 to TRBJ2-3; TRBD2 matches 10 bases. The CDR3 contains 17 residues. Germline CDR1 and CDR2: SGHTA and FQGNSA. Trimming at V came to 1 base and at J to 1 base, leaving 5 bases not matched to a gene. The chain's CDR3 is CASSLGWLAGGTDTQYF. CDR3 bases: TGTGCCAGCAGCTTAGGGTGGCTAGCGGGAGGCACAGATACGCAGTATTTT. Looking up the rest from reference TRBV7-2 and TRBJ2-3 gives the full variable domain: GAGVSQSPSNKVTEKGKDVELRCDPISGHTALYWYRQSLGQGLEFLIYFQGNSAPDKSGLPSDRFSAERTGGSVSTLTIQRTQQEDSAVYLCASSLGWLAGGTDTQYFGPGTRLTVL.

V usage is TRBV20-1 and J usage is TRBJ2-7; TRBD1 might be the D (6 bases). Trimming removed 3 bases at V and 3 bases at J, with 9 bases between. This CDR3 is 12 amino acids long. CDR1 and CDR2 (germline): DFQATT, SNEGSKA (reference sequence). The CDR3, as DNA: TGCAGTGCTAGTACAGGGCTCTACGAGCAGTACTTC. Its protein product is CSASTGLYEQYF.

This clone was recorded a few times. V usage is TRBV4-3 and J usage is TRBJ2-6; TRBD1 or TRBD2 may be the D gene (5 bases each). The CDR3 runs 16 residues. Germline CDR1 and CDR2: LGHNA and YSLEER. V lost 0 bases and J 4 bases, leaving 10 bases between the germline ends. The CDR3 sequence: CASSQDRGSGANVLTF. As DNA, the CDR3 is TGCGCCAGCAGCCAAGATCGGGGCTCCGGGGCCAACGTCCTGACTTTC.

The chain links TRBV12-3 or TRBV12-4 to TRBJ2-7, with D possibly matching TRBD2 (6 bases). This CDR3 has 13 amino acids. Trimming took off 6 bases at V and 1 base at J, with 10 bases between the two ends. The CDR3 DNA is TGTGCCAGCAGATATAGCGGTTCCTACGAGCAGTACTTC. Protein sequence: CASRYSGSYEQYF.

The chain is built from TRBV2 and TRBJ2-2; the D is unclear. CDR3 length: 12 residues. V was shortened by 6 bases and J by 3 bases, with 5 bases between the two germline ends. The germline V gene encodes CDR1 SNHLY and CDR2 FYNNEI. DNA for the CDR3: TGTGCCAGCAGGAGCGACACCGGGGAGCTGTTTTTT. This sequence encodes CASRSDTGELFF.

This chain links TRBV5-6 with TRBJ2-1; 8 nucleotides match TRBD2. This CDR3 is 15 amino acids long. After removal of 3 bases from V and 2 bases from J, the junction contained 4 bases not matched to a gene. Germline CDR1 is SGHDT and CDR2 is YYEEEE. Here the CDR3 reads CASSSTSGAYNEQFF. The CDR3 bases are TGTGCCAGCAGCTCAACTAGCGGCGCCTACAATGAGCAGTTCTTC.

The V and J genes are TRBV18 and TRBJ2-2; 8 bases align to TRBD1. CDR3 length: 13 residues. J gave up 4 bases and V 5 bases, and 0 bases lay outside the gene matches. CDR1 KGHSH and CDR2 LQKENI come from the germline V gene. The CDR3 nucleotides are TGTGCCAGCTCAACAGGGGGCACCGGGGAGCTGTTTTTT. Its translation is CASSTGGTGELFF.

This clone was seen once. The CDR3 DNA is TGTGCCAGCAGAAACGACAGGTTCAAGGGTGGCTACACCTTC. Translated: CASRNDRFKGGYTF. The rearrangement links TRBV9 to TRBJ1-2, with D possibly TRBD1 on 6 matching bases. Trimming removed 5 bases at V and 7 bases at J, with 18 bases between. Germline V gene data show CDR1 as SGDLS and CDR2 as YYNGEE. The CDR3 spans 14 residues.

The chain joins TRBV6-5 to TRBJ2-7; D is uncertain. The CDR3 runs to 15 residues. Trimming removed 6 bases at V and 0 bases at J, with 15 bases between. From germline, CDR1 is MNHEY and CDR2 SVGAGI. The CDR3 region is CASRRFKESSYEQYF. For the CDR3, the DNA is TGTGCCAGCAGGAGATTCAAGGAGAGCTCCTACGAGCAGTACTTC.

This clone has just a few counts. The chain combines TRBV13 with TRBJ1-1; 8 positions agree with TRBD1. V lost 5 bases and J lost 5; bases outside the gene matches: 7. The CDR3 runs to 14 residues. CDR1 is PRHDT, CDR2 FYEKMQ, per germline (reference sequence). CDR3 DNA: TGTGCCAGCAGCATTCATGACAGGGGAACTGAAGCTTTCTTT. Protein sequence: CASSIHDRGTEAFF.

This chain links TRBV15 with TRBJ1-2, with D unresolved. The CDR3 length is 14 residues. V dropped 0 bases and J dropped 6 bases, with 11 bases sitting between them. The germline gives CDR1 LNHNV, CDR2 YYDKDF (reference sequence). CDR3 coding DNA: TGTGCCACCAGCAGAGATGAGGACGGAGATGGCTACACCTTC. Protein product: CATSRDEDGDGYTF. The entire variable domain, with the rest obtained from reference TRBV15 and TRBJ1-2, is as follows: DAMVIQNPRYQVTQFGKPVTLSCSQTLNHNVMYWYQQKSSQAPKLLFHYYDKDFNNEADTPDNFQSRRPNTSFCFLDIRSPGLGDTAMYLCATSRDEDGDGYTFGSGTRLTVV.

The chain employs TRBV19 and TRBJ1-1, with D unclear. CDR1 and CDR2 from the germline V gene are LNHDA and SQIVND (reference sequence). V dropped 2 bases and J dropped 5 bases, with 9 bases sitting between them. This CDR3 is built from 13 residues. CDR3 residues: CASSIKGRTEAFF. CDR3 DNA: TGTGCCAGTAGTATAAAGGGAAGAACTGAAGCTTTCTTT.

The rearrangement links TRBV19 to TRBJ1-1; the match to TRBD1 covers 8 bases. The J segment lost 1 base and the V segment lost 5 bases, leaving 6 bases of the junction unmatched. CDR3 length equals 15 residues. Germline values: CDR1 LNHDA, CDR2 SQIVND (reference sequence). CDR3 sequence (DNA): TGTGCCAGTAGTCTGGGACAGGCGGAGAACACTGAAGCTTTCTTT. This sequence encodes CASSLGQAENTEAFF.

This clone turned up a few times. The rearrangement links TRBV5-1 to TRBJ2-2; D is unresolved. V was clipped by 5 bases and J by 0 bases, with 8 bases between them. CDR1 is SGHRS, CDR2 YFSETQ, per germline. The CDR3 has 14 amino acids. This CDR3 reads CASSLGSNTGELFF. DNA of the CDR3: TGCGCCAGCAGTTTAGGCTCGAACACCGGGGAGCTGTTTTTT.